The sequence of this T cell receptor beta chain was determined in a study of shared clonotypes between healthy human individuals. Using immunoSEQ multiplex PCR, the repertoire was profiled, and TCRdb retains in-frame clones only, with some absent. The table lists around 330,000 clones, roughly 70% of them singletons. CDR1 and CDR2 from the germline V gene are MNHNS and SASEGT. CDR3 length equals 13 residues. V dropped 7 bases and J dropped 4; count of bases not matched to a gene: 4. The receptor was derived from a man aged 25 to 40 in good health. The sample taken for sequencing was memory CD4+ T cells sorted from blood. Subset reported: CD45RA-negative fraction. This chain joins TRBV6-1 and TRBJ1-5; 7 nucleotides align to TRBD1. CDR3 nucleotides: TGTGCCAGCATGACAGGGCGGAATCAGCCCCAGCATTTT. Its protein product is CASMTGRNQPQHF.